The rows below give T cell receptor beta chains drawn from one sample of a study of shared clonotypes between healthy human individuals. Using immunoSEQ multiplex PCR, the repertoire was profiled, and TCRdb retains in-frame clones only, with some absent. Here the sample spans around 610,000 clones, approximately 96% being singletons. The source material was naive CD8+ T cells sorted from blood. The source of these receptors is a woman younger than 45 in good health. Each CDR3 is given with its conserved first and last residue. Each record gives: V gene, D gene, clone size, J gene, CDR3 protein, CDR3 DNA. D genes are given only for firm matches. Only some rows state a clone size, as once, few, many or a class for expanded clones.

V gene: TRBV7-9; D gene: -; clone size: -; J gene: TRBJ2-7; CDR3 protein: CASSSRTLPYEQYF; CDR3 DNA: TGTGCCAGCAGCTCCAGGACTCTACCCTACGAGCAGTACTTC
V gene: TRBV29-1; D gene: -; clone size: -; J gene: TRBJ2-1; CDR3 protein: CSVETGSPNEQFF; CDR3 DNA: TGCAGCGTTGAAACGGGGAGCCCCAATGAGCAGTTCTTC
V gene: TRBV5-1; D gene: -; clone size: -; J gene: TRBJ1-1; CDR3 protein: CASSSPSGWTGNTEAFF; CDR3 DNA: TGCGCCAGCAGCTCCCCAAGCGGGTGGACGGGGAACACTGAAGCTTTCTTT
V gene: TRBV9; D gene: -; clone size: -; J gene: TRBJ2-7; CDR3 protein: CASSVGLVRMPGEQYF; CDR3 DNA: TGTGCCAGCAGCGTAGGACTAGTTCGGATGCCAGGCGAGCAGTACTTC
V gene: TRBV28; D gene: -; clone size: -; J gene: TRBJ1-1; CDR3 protein: CASNGAGEGNTEAFF; CDR3 DNA: TGTGCCAGCAACGGGGCAGGGGAAGGGAACACTGAAGCTTTCTTT
V gene: TRBV2; D gene: -; clone size: -; J gene: TRBJ2-2; CDR3 protein: CASSEAYTGELFF; CDR3 DNA: TGTGCCAGCAGTGAAGCCTACACCGGGGAGCTGTTTTTT
V gene: TRBV9; D gene: TRBD2; clone size: -; J gene: TRBJ2-1; CDR3 protein: CASSVELAEYNEQFF; CDR3 DNA: TGTGCCAGCAGCGTAGAACTAGCGGAGTACAATGAGCAGTTCTTC
V gene: TRBV30; D gene: TRBD1; clone size: -; J gene: TRBJ2-2; CDR3 protein: CAWEPGQGFSGELFF; CDR3 DNA: TGTGCCTGGGAGCCGGGACAGGGTTTTTCCGGGGAGCTGTTTTTT
V gene: TRBV4-1; D gene: TRBD1; clone size: -; J gene: TRBJ1-3; CDR3 protein: CASSHPLQGSGNTIYF; CDR3 DNA: TGCGCCAGCAGCCACCCTCTACAGGGGAGCGGAAACACCATATATTTT
V gene: TRBV10-1; D gene: TRBD2; clone size: -; J gene: TRBJ2-6; CDR3 protein: CASSESGTSGNNSGANVLTF; CDR3 DNA: TGCGCCAGCAGTGAGTCTGGGACTAGCGGAAATAACTCTGGGGCCAACGTCCTGACTTTC
V gene: TRBV27; D gene: TRBD2; clone size: -; J gene: TRBJ2-2; CDR3 protein: CASSPGLAGRNTGELFF; CDR3 DNA: TGTGCCAGCAGCCCGGGACTAGCGGGAAGGAACACCGGGGAGCTGTTTTTT
V gene: TRBV2; D gene: -; clone size: once; J gene: TRBJ1-3; CDR3 protein: CASRGSSGNTIYF; CDR3 DNA: TGTGCCAGCAGGGGTTCTTCTGGAAACACCATATATTTT
V gene: TRBV5-6; D gene: -; clone size: -; J gene: TRBJ2-5; CDR3 protein: CASSFWSGGETQYF; CDR3 DNA: TGTGCCAGCAGCTTTTGGTCGGGGGGCGAGACCCAGTACTTC
V gene: TRBV7-9; D gene: -; clone size: -; J gene: TRBJ2-7; CDR3 protein: CASSLDGRSYEQYF; CDR3 DNA: TGTGCCAGCAGCTTAGACGGACGCTCCTACGAGCAGTACTTC
V gene: TRBV27; D gene: -; clone size: once; J gene: TRBJ2-2; CDR3 protein: CASSFLGENTGELFF; CDR3 DNA: TGTGCCAGCAGTTTTTTAGGCGAAAACACCGGGGAGCTGTTTTTT
V gene: TRBV5-1; D gene: -; clone size: -; J gene: TRBJ1-1; CDR3 protein: CASKPGAGEARNTEAFF; CDR3 DNA: TGCGCCAGCAAACCGGGGGCAGGGGAGGCCCGGAACACTGAAGCTTTCTTT
V gene: TRBV4-1; D gene: -; clone size: -; J gene: TRBJ2-5; CDR3 protein: CASSPSISEETQYF; CDR3 DNA: TGCGCCAGCAGCCCTTCGATATCGGAAGAGACCCAGTACTTC
V gene: TRBV27; D gene: -; clone size: -; J gene: TRBJ1-2; CDR3 protein: CASSLGYRRWGYTF; CDR3 DNA: TGTGCCAGCAGTTTAGGTTACCGTCGCTGGGGCTACACCTTC
V gene: TRBV27; D gene: -; clone size: -; J gene: TRBJ2-3; CDR3 protein: CASSLSSVSTDTQYF; CDR3 DNA: TGTGCCAGCAGTTTATCCTCAGTGAGCACAGATACGCAGTATTTT
V gene: TRBV11-2; D gene: TRBD2; clone size: -; J gene: TRBJ2-5; CDR3 protein: CATRNQGLAGQETQYF; CDR3 DNA: TGTGCCACCAGAAACCAGGGACTAGCGGGACAAGAGACCCAGTACTTC
V gene: TRBV28; D gene: -; clone size: -; J gene: TRBJ2-7; CDR3 protein: CASRIGTGPSSYEQYF; CDR3 DNA: TGTGCCAGCAGAATAGGAACAGGGCCGAGCTCCTACGAGCAGTACTTC
V gene: TRBV19; D gene: -; clone size: -; J gene: TRBJ2-7; CDR3 protein: CASSPSSHEQYF; CDR3 DNA: TGTGCCAGTAGTCCAAGCTCTCACGAGCAGTACTTC
V gene: TRBV4-2; D gene: -; clone size: -; J gene: TRBJ2-1; CDR3 protein: CASSQVSYNEQFF; CDR3 DNA: TGTGCCAGCAGCCAAGTATCCTACAATGAGCAGTTCTTC
V gene: TRBV28; D gene: TRBD1; clone size: -; J gene: TRBJ1-1; CDR3 protein: CASSPDRTNTEAFF; CDR3 DNA: TGTGCCAGCAGTCCGGACAGGACGAACACTGAAGCTTTCTTT
V gene: TRBV27; D gene: TRBD2; clone size: -; J gene: TRBJ2-1; CDR3 protein: CASSAGLAGYNEQFF; CDR3 DNA: TGTGCCAGCAGTGCCGGACTAGCGGGGTACAATGAGCAGTTCTTC
V gene: TRBV29-1; D gene: TRBD2; clone size: -; J gene: TRBJ2-7; CDR3 protein: CSVLRLAQSSYEQYF; CDR3 DNA: TGCAGCGTTTTGAGACTAGCGCAGAGCTCCTACGAGCAGTACTTC
V gene: TRBV5-1; D gene: -; clone size: -; J gene: TRBJ1-1; CDR3 protein: CASSPREGTEAFF; CDR3 DNA: TGCGCCAGCAGCCCCAGGGAGGGGACTGAAGCTTTCTTT
V gene: TRBV28; D gene: -; clone size: -; J gene: TRBJ2-7; CDR3 protein: CASSWIQGYEQYF; CDR3 DNA: TGTGCCAGCAGTTGGATACAGGGCTACGAGCAGTACTTC
V gene: TRBV15; D gene: TRBD2; clone size: -; J gene: TRBJ2-1; CDR3 protein: CATSRAREGSYNEQFF; CDR3 DNA: TGTGCCACCAGCAGAGCAAGGGAGGGCTCCTACAATGAGCAGTTCTTC
V gene: TRBV7-9; D gene: TRBD1; clone size: -; J gene: TRBJ2-7; CDR3 protein: CASIGTGYSYEQYF; CDR3 DNA: TGTGCCAGCATCGGGACAGGGTACTCCTACGAGCAGTACTTC
V gene: TRBV7-6; D gene: TRBD2; clone size: -; J gene: TRBJ2-1; CDR3 protein: CASSLIGLGSYNEQFF; CDR3 DNA: TGTGCCAGCAGCTTAATAGGACTAGGTTCCTACAATGAGCAGTTCTTC
V gene: TRBV5-6; D gene: -; clone size: -; J gene: TRBJ2-1; CDR3 protein: CASSPTIHNEQFF; CDR3 DNA: TGTGCCAGCAGCCCCACCATACACAATGAGCAGTTCTTC
V gene: TRBV11-3; D gene: TRBD2; clone size: -; J gene: TRBJ2-5; CDR3 protein: CASSSRLAEKQYF; CDR3 DNA: TGTGCCAGCAGCTCCAGACTAGCGGAAAAACAGTACTTC
V gene: TRBV14; D gene: -; clone size: -; J gene: TRBJ2-1; CDR3 protein: CASSQGTGTYNEQFF; CDR3 DNA: TGTGCCAGCAGCCAAGGCACAGGGACCTACAATGAGCAGTTCTTC
V gene: TRBV19; D gene: -; clone size: -; J gene: TRBJ1-2; CDR3 protein: CASKDLLGYTF; CDR3 DNA: TGTGCCAGTAAGGACCTCCTAGGCTACACCTTC
V gene: TRBV7-2; D gene: TRBD1; clone size: -; J gene: TRBJ2-5; CDR3 protein: CASSSPTGGNGETQYF; CDR3 DNA: TGTGCCAGCAGCTCCCCGACAGGGGGTAATGGAGAGACCCAGTACTTC
V gene: TRBV13; D gene: -; clone size: -; J gene: TRBJ2-2; CDR3 protein: CASSLGSYPGELFF; CDR3 DNA: TGTGCCAGCAGCTTAGGCAGCTACCCCGGGGAGCTGTTTTTT
V gene: TRBV7-9; D gene: -; clone size: -; J gene: TRBJ2-7; CDR3 protein: CASSLAKSEQYF; CDR3 DNA: TGTGCCAGCAGCTTAGCCAAAAGCGAGCAGTACTTC
V gene: TRBV6-6; D gene: -; clone size: -; J gene: TRBJ2-7; CDR3 protein: CASSYSEGGGEQYF; CDR3 DNA: TGTGCCAGCAGTTACTCGGAAGGGGGAGGCGAGCAGTACTTC
V gene: TRBV4-1; D gene: TRBD2; clone size: -; J gene: TRBJ2-1; CDR3 protein: CASSQRTSGSKNEQFF; CDR3 DNA: TGCGCCAGCAGCCAGCGGACTAGCGGGAGTAAGAATGAGCAGTTCTTC
V gene: TRBV19; D gene: -; clone size: -; J gene: TRBJ1-1; CDR3 protein: CASKSGANTEAFF; CDR3 DNA: TGTGCCAGTAAGTCAGGGGCCAACACTGAAGCTTTCTTT
V gene: TRBV7-2; D gene: -; clone size: once; J gene: TRBJ2-7; CDR3 protein: CASSLANYEQYF; CDR3 DNA: TGTGCCAGCAGCTTAGCGAACTACGAGCAGTACTTC
V gene: TRBV9; D gene: TRBD2; clone size: -; J gene: TRBJ2-2; CDR3 protein: CASGGLAGPGLFF; CDR3 DNA: TGTGCCAGCGGGGGACTAGCGGGCCCGGGGCTGTTTTTT
V gene: TRBV9; D gene: -; clone size: -; J gene: TRBJ2-3; CDR3 protein: CASSVGSGQRTDTQYF; CDR3 DNA: TGTGCCAGCAGCGTTGGTTCAGGACAGCGCACAGATACGCAGTATTTT
V gene: TRBV13; D gene: TRBD1; clone size: once; J gene: TRBJ1-5; CDR3 protein: CASSFRGGGQPQHF; CDR3 DNA: TGTGCCAGCAGCTTCAGAGGGGGCGGACAGCCCCAGCATTTT
V gene: TRBV5-1; D gene: -; clone size: once; J gene: TRBJ1-3; CDR3 protein: CASSLDQGGGNTIYF; CDR3 DNA: TGCGCCAGCAGCTTGGACCAGGGCGGTGGAAACACCATATATTTT
V gene: TRBV5-6; D gene: TRBD2; clone size: -; J gene: TRBJ2-1; CDR3 protein: CASSLLLAGINEQFF; CDR3 DNA: TGTGCCAGCAGCTTGCTCCTAGCGGGAATCAATGAGCAGTTCTTC
V gene: TRBV29-1; D gene: -; clone size: -; J gene: TRBJ2-6; CDR3 protein: CSVLAVSSGQNSGANVLTF; CDR3 DNA: TGCAGCGTCCTAGCCGTTAGTTCCGGACAGAACTCTGGGGCCAACGTCCTGACTTTC
V gene: TRBV28; D gene: -; clone size: -; J gene: TRBJ2-5; CDR3 protein: CASSVLSRYTRTLETQYF; CDR3 DNA: TGTGCCAGCAGCGTCCTGAGCCGCTATACCCGAACTCTGGAGACCCAGTACTTC
V gene: TRBV27; D gene: TRBD1; clone size: -; J gene: TRBJ2-6; CDR3 protein: CASRPTGGAAGANVLTF; CDR3 DNA: TGTGCCAGCAGGCCGACAGGGGGCGCAGCTGGGGCCAACGTCCTGACTTTC
V gene: TRBV11-2; D gene: -; clone size: -; J gene: TRBJ2-7; CDR3 protein: CASSSLWGNYHEQYF; CDR3 DNA: TGTGCCAGCAGCTCCCTGTGGGGGAATTACCACGAGCAGTACTTC
V gene: TRBV10-3; D gene: -; clone size: -; J gene: TRBJ2-1; CDR3 protein: CAISQTGFGYNEQFF; CDR3 DNA: TGTGCCATCAGTCAAACAGGGTTTGGGTACAATGAGCAGTTCTTC
V gene: TRBV7-2; D gene: -; clone size: -; J gene: TRBJ2-7; CDR3 protein: CASSLDWVSLTQNYEQYF; CDR3 DNA: TGTGCCAGCAGCTTGGATTGGGTCAGCCTCACGCAAAACTACGAGCAGTACTTC
V gene: TRBV28; D gene: -; clone size: once; J gene: TRBJ2-1; CDR3 protein: CASRGAIDEQFF; CDR3 DNA: TGTGCCAGCAGGGGGGCCATCGATGAGCAGTTCTTC
V gene: TRBV6-6; D gene: -; clone size: -; J gene: TRBJ2-7; CDR3 protein: CASRRGGEKGYEQYF; CDR3 DNA: TGTGCCAGCAGAAGGGGGGGGGAGAAGGGGTACGAGCAGTACTTC
V gene: TRBV28; D gene: -; clone size: -; J gene: TRBJ2-2; CDR3 protein: CASSFKGSTGELFF; CDR3 DNA: TGTGCCAGCAGTTTCAAGGGCTCCACCGGGGAGCTGTTTTTT
V gene: TRBV11-2; D gene: -; clone size: -; J gene: TRBJ2-1; CDR3 protein: CASSLAGWGAGYNEQFF; CDR3 DNA: TGTGCCAGCAGCTTAGCAGGTTGGGGAGCAGGTTACAATGAGCAGTTCTTC
V gene: TRBV4-1; D gene: -; clone size: -; J gene: TRBJ2-2; CDR3 protein: CASSQASPGHEEFANTGELFF; CDR3 DNA: TGCGCCAGCAGCCAAGCCTCACCGGGACACGAAGAGTTCGCGAACACCGGGGAGCTGTTTTTT